What follows describes a single T cell receptor beta chain. Its antigen is not identified. In the same sample, other DNA sequences code for this CDR3. The CDR3 covers 13 residues. Germline CDR1 and CDR2: MNHEY and SVGAGI. Deletions cut 0 bases from V and 4 bases from J, with 3 bases between. TCRdb keeps only in-frame clones here, not all; method: immunoSEQ multiplex PCR. Of tens of thousands of clones in the sample, around nine tenths are singletons; the top ten hold roughly 40%. The data were obtained in a study of OX40 agonist ivuxolimab in advanced cancers. The study, taken as a whole, reports: More expanded clones were seen, on average, in CD8+ T cells than in CD4+. In the expanded peripheral T cells, antigen specificity was never determined.

This rearrangement joins TRBV6-5 to TRBJ2-2; D remains unclear. The material sequenced was CD4+ or CD8+ T cells sorted from blood, taken in a trial of the OX40 agonist ivuxolimab. The sequence derives from an adult with an advanced solid tumor such as melanoma, head and neck, liver or kidney cancer. CDR3 loop: CASSYSGTGELFF. The CDR3 coding sequence is TGTGCCAGCAGTTACTCGGGCACCGGGGAGCTGTTTTTT.